The next 21 T cell receptor beta chains were all read from a single sample in a study of blood T cell repertoires in COVID-19 (dated by TCRdb to 2019 to 2021). The protocol used for the library was the immunoSEQ multiplex PCR assay. The source is immuneACCESS, and TCRdb retained only in-frame sequences with V and J called. Part of the clones is not carried over; for the studies checked, unresolved V genes explain less than half of this, and the remainder is unexplained. The sample table holds 150,000 to 250,000 clones, of which 75% to 85% were seen once. About 10% of the sample is held by the ten biggest clonotypes. The specimen sequenced was PBMCs or T cells enriched from blood (not recorded which). These TCRs come from a man aged 35-49 years who had recovered from COVID-19.

This chain links TRBV9 with TRBJ1-2, with 8 bases aligning to TRBD1. After removal of 4 bases from V and 3 bases from J, the junction contained 2 bases not matched to a gene. Per the germline V gene, CDR1 is SGDLS and CDR2 is YYNGEE. CDR3 length equals 13 residues. CDR3 protein: CASSPDRDYGYTF. CDR3 bases: TGTGCCAGCAGCCCGGACAGGGACTATGGCTACACCTTC.

This chain uses TRBV4-3 with TRBJ1-1, with TRBD1 identical over 9 bases. Germline CDR1 LGHNA, CDR2 YSLEER. The CDR3 consists of 16 residues. Trimming removed 2 bases from V and 4 bases from J; junction bases left unmatched: 8. CDR3 loop: CASSQTGTGLITEAFF. As DNA, the CDR3 is TGCGCCAGCAGCCAAACCGGGACAGGGTTAATCACTGAAGCTTTCTTT.

This clone has more than one count but fewer than ten. V is TRBV9 and J is TRBJ2-2; TRBD1 agrees at 9 bases. CDR3 length: 15 residues. V shed 2 bases and J 4 bases; nucleotides not matched to a gene: 3. CDR1 and CDR2 (germline): SGDLS, YYNGEE. The CDR3 is CASSVETGGTGELFF. CDR3 in DNA: TGTGCCAGCAGCGTGGAGACAGGGGGCACCGGGGAGCTGTTTTTT.

The rearrangement links TRBV29-1 to TRBJ2-3; 8 bases map to TRBD1. Germline V gives CDR1 SQVTM, CDR2 ANQGSEA. The trim removed 1 base at V and 4 bases at J, leaving 4 bases unmatched. The CDR3 is 14 amino acids. CDR3 in amino acids: CSVEGTGLADTQYF. DNA of the CDR3: TGCAGCGTTGAAGGGACAGGGCTCGCAGATACGCAGTATTTT.

The chain is built from TRBV9 and TRBJ1-2; TRBD1 matches at 7 bases. The CDR3 extends over 14 amino acids. The J segment lost 8 bases and the V segment lost 4 bases, leaving 11 bases of the junction unmatched. Germline lookup yields CDR1 SGDLS and CDR2 YYNGEE. CDR3 residues: CASSFDRALGGYTF. The CDR3 bases are TGTGCCAGCAGCTTCGACAGGGCTCTAGGCGGCTACACCTTC.

The V call is TRBV18, the J call TRBJ1-1; perhaps TRBD1 as D (6 bases). V was pared by 8 bases and J by 1 base, with 14 bases between. The CDR3 is 14 residues long. Germline values: CDR1 KGHSH, CDR2 LQKENI. The CDR3 region is CASQQGSENTEAFF. The CDR3 DNA follows: TGTGCCAGCCAACAGGGAAGTGAGAACACTGAAGCTTTCTTT.

The chain couples TRBV4-3 to TRBJ1-5; TRBD1 agrees at 8 bases. The CDR3 has 15 residues. V gave up 4 bases and J gave up 2 bases; unmatched junction bases: 4. Germline V gene lookup returns CDR1 LGHNA and CDR2 YSLEER. The CDR3 DNA reads TGCGCCAGCAGCCCCGGGACAGGTGGCAATCAGCCCCAGCATTTT. Its protein is CASSPGTGGNQPQHF.

The chain joins TRBV9 to TRBJ2-2; D remains unclear. The CDR3 is 16 residues long. Trimming took off 0 bases at V and 4 bases at J, with 13 bases between the two ends. Germline CDR1 SGDLS, CDR2 YYNGEE. CDR3 region: CASSVDMRSSTGELFF. The CDR3 nucleotides are TGTGCCAGCAGCGTAGATATGAGGAGTAGCACCGGGGAGCTGTTTTTT. Supplemented by reference TRBV9 and TRBJ2-2, the full variable domain reads DSGVTQTPKHLITATGQRVTLRCSPRSGDLSVYWYQQSLDQGLQFLIQYYNGEERAKGNILERFSAQQFPDLHSELNLSSLELGDSALYFCASSVDMRSSTGELFFGEGSRLTVL.

The J gene is TRBJ1-6, the V gene TRBV19; 10 nucleotides agree with TRBD1. Germline CDR1 and CDR2: LNHDA and SQIVND (reference sequence). The V segment lost 6 bases and the J segment 8 bases; nucleotides outside the gene matches: 7. The CDR3 is 15 residues long. Here the CDR3 reads CASSLTGQGDSPLHF. The CDR3 DNA is TGTGCCAGTAGCCTCACCGGACAGGGGGATTCACCCCTCCACTTT. The full variable domain, with the rest looked up from reference TRBV19 and TRBJ1-6, is DGGITQSPKYLFRKEGQNVTLSCEQNLNHDAMYWYRQDPGQGLRLIYYSQIVNDFQKGDIAEGYSVSREKKESFPLTVTSAQKNPTAFYLCASSLTGQGDSPLHFGNGTRLTVT.

The chain recombines TRBV7-3 with TRBJ2-1; TRBD1 aligns across 8 bases. The CDR3 spans 17 residues. Germline V gene data show CDR1 as SGHTA and CDR2 as FQGTGA. V shed 4 bases and J 0 bases; nucleotides not matched to a gene: 8. CDR3 coding DNA: TGTGCCAGCAGCTCGAACCGACAGGGGATCTCCTACAATGAGCAGTTCTTC. Residues: CASSSNRQGISYNEQFF.

The genes are TRBV4-1 and TRBJ1-4; D uncertain. This CDR3 is 17 amino acids long. Per germline, CDR1 MGHRA and CDR2 YSYEKL. The V and J ends lost 3 bases and 6 bases respectively, with 20 bases between them. For the CDR3, the DNA is TGCGCCAGCAGCCAGTTCCGGGTAATATTTGTTGATGAAAAACTGTTTTTT. This encodes CASSQFRVIFVDEKLFF.

The chain is built from TRBV9 and TRBJ2-2, with a weak D call TRBD1 (6 bases). CDR1 and CDR2 (germline): SGDLS, YYNGEE. The CDR3 spans 15 residues. Trimming left V 3 bases short and J 4 bases short, with 13 bases between. Here the CDR3 reads CASSGAGASTGELFF. CDR3 nucleotides: TGTGCCAGCAGCGGGGCAGGGGCGAGCACCGGGGAGCTGTTTTTT.

The chain combines TRBV5-1 with TRBJ1-1, with 9 bases aligning to TRBD1. Germline V gives CDR1 SGHRS, CDR2 YFSETQ. V gave up 4 bases and J gave up 4 bases; unmatched junction bases: 11. CDR3 length: 16 amino acids. CDR3 bases: TGCGCCAGCAGCACCCCGGGACAGGGTTTGAGCACTGAAGCTTTCTTT. It encodes CASSTPGQGLSTEAFF.

The gene calls are TRBV29-1 and TRBJ1-1; a possible D gene is TRBD1 (5 bases). The V and J ends lost 7 bases and 7 bases respectively, with 16 bases between them. Germline lookup yields CDR1 SQVTM and CDR2 ANQGSEA. The CDR3 is 12 residues long. CDR3 nucleotide sequence: TGCAGCGCTCAAATTGGGGCGAGTGAAGCTTTCTTT. Translation gives CSAQIGASEAFF.

V is TRBV5-1 and J is TRBJ2-1, with D possibly being TRBD1 (7 bases). There are 15 residues in the CDR3. V lost 4 bases to trimming and J lost 5 bases, with 16 bases between them. Germline CDR1 SGHRS, CDR2 YFSETQ. Here the CDR3 DNA reads TGCGCCAGCAGCCCAGGGGGGCGGGGAAACAATGAGCAGTTCTTC. This codes for CASSPGGRGNNEQFF.

The chain links TRBV15 to TRBJ1-2; 10 positions match TRBD1. Trimming cost V 5 bases and J 3 bases; bases outside gene matches: 6. This CDR3 is built from 15 residues. From germline, CDR1 is LNHNV and CDR2 YYDKDF (reference sequence). The CDR3 DNA is TGTGCCACCAGCGGGAGGACAGGGGGTTACTATGGCTACACCTTC. Translation: CATSGRTGGYYGYTF. The full variable domain, its missing parts supplied by reference TRBV15 and TRBJ1-2, is DAMVIQNPRYQVTQFGKPVTLSCSQTLNHNVMYWYQQKSSQAPKLLFHYYDKDFNNEADTPDNFQSRRPNTSFCFLDIRSPGLGDTAMYLCATSGRTGGYYGYTFGSGTRLTVV.

This clone was counted only a few times. This chain connects TRBV10-3 to TRBJ2-5; a weak D match, TRBD2 (6 bases). The CDR3 extends over 13 amino acids. CDR1 and CDR2 (germline): ENHRY, SYGVKD. V lost 3 bases to trimming and J lost 5 bases, with 10 bases between them. The CDR3, as DNA: TGTGCCATCAGTGATTGGAGGGGTGAGACCCAGTACTTC. Translating gives CAISDWRGETQYF.

CDR3 nucleotide sequence: TGCGCCAGCAGCTCTCCGGACACCCCGTACAATGAGCAGTTCTTC. It codes for CASSSPDTPYNEQFF. V is TRBV5-1 and J is TRBJ2-1, with a weak D call TRBD1 (5 bases). This CDR3 contains 15 residues. V dropped 3 bases and J dropped 4 bases, with 14 bases sitting between them. Germline V CDR1 and CDR2: SGHRS, YFSETQ.

V is TRBV5-8 and J is TRBJ1-4, with D possibly matching TRBD1 (5 bases). Trimming removed 0 bases from V and 0 bases from J, with 9 bases in between. The CDR3 length is 16 residues. Germline values: CDR1 SGHTS, CDR2 YDEGEE. The CDR3 DNA sequence: TGTGCCAGCAGCTTGGCACAGACAGCAACTAATGAAAAACTGTTTTTT. This codes for CASSLAQTATNEKLFF. The entire variable domain, with the rest obtained from reference TRBV5-8 and TRBJ1-4, is as follows: EAGVTQSPTHLIKTRGQQATLRCSPISGHTSVYWYQQALGLGLQFLLWYDEGEERNRGNFPPRFSGRQFPNYSSELNVNALELEDSALYLCASSLAQTATNEKLFFGSGTQLSVL.

This clone was seen a handful of times. The chain links TRBV27 to TRBJ1-5; D remains ambiguous. The CDR3 extends over 15 amino acids. V lost 3 bases to trimming and J lost 2 bases, with 11 bases between them. CDR1 is MNHEY and CDR2 is SMNVEV in the germline V gene (reference sequence). CDR3 in amino acids: CASSFGPFRNQPQHF. The CDR3 DNA is TGTGCCAGCAGTTTTGGCCCCTTTCGCAATCAGCCCCAGCATTTT.

The V call is TRBV28, the J call TRBJ2-7; 9 bases are a match to TRBD1. Trimming removed 8 bases from V and 4 bases from J; junction bases left unmatched: 12. Germline loops: CDR1 MDHEN, CDR2 SYDVKM. The CDR3 loop spans 15 amino acids. The DNA of the CDR3 is TGTGCCAGCTCTAAACCGGGACAGGGTATATACGAGCAGTACTTC. Encoded protein: CASSKPGQGIYEQYF.